The 26 T cell receptor beta chains given below trace back to one sample, sequenced in a study of sequential checkpoint blockade in melanoma (dated by TCRdb to between 2017 and 2020). The library was produced with the immunoSEQ multiplex PCR assay. This is the immuneACCESS table as TCRdb keeps it, with only in-frame sequences that have V and J called. A part of the clones is gone; compared with another copy, unresolved V genes explain less than half, and the rest is unexplained. Across this sample there are around 40,000 clones, with 75% to 90% seen only once. 12% of the sample is taken by the ten largest. The sample's treatment or condition label, in plain terms: randomized to nivolumab then ipilimumab (arm A) or the reverse (arm B). The sample in question was CD8+ T cells sorted from blood (inferred from file names), obtained from a patient given nivolumab and ipilimumab in sequence. The receptors were gathered from a human donor with melanoma.

The rearrangement uses TRBV13 and TRBJ1-1; 8 bases match TRBD1. CDR1 and CDR2 from the germline V gene are PRHDT and FYEKMQ (reference sequence). The CDR3 spans 13 residues. V lost 0 bases and J lost 6; bases outside the gene matches: 0. The CDR3 coding sequence is TGTGCCAGCAGCTTAGGGACAGGGGCTGAAGCTTTCTTT. Protein sequence: CASSLGTGAEAFF.

This clone was picked up one time. J is TRBJ1-2 and V is TRBV9; D is uncertain. CDR1 is SGDLS, CDR2 YYNGEE, per germline. CDR3 size: 14 residues. V lost 0 bases to trimming and J lost 0 bases, with 6 bases between them. For the CDR3, the DNA is TGTGCCAGCAGCGTAGGGGGAGCTAACTATGGCTACACCTTC. Translation: CASSVGGANYGYTF.

The CDR3 bases are TGTGCCAGCAGTCCAGGACTAGTTGTCGAGCAGTACTTC. As protein: CASSPGLVVEQYF. The gene calls are TRBV27 and TRBJ2-7, with 7 positions matching TRBD2. J gave up 6 bases and V 5 bases, and 7 bases lay outside the gene matches. The CDR3 contains 13 residues. Germline values: CDR1 MNHEY, CDR2 SMNVEV (reference sequence).

CDR3: CASSLDGTGGLSTEAFF. CDR3 coding DNA: TGCGCCAGCAGCTTGGACGGGACAGGGGGCCTTTCCACTGAAGCTTTCTTT. The chain has TRBV5-1 and TRBJ1-1, with 12 bases fitting TRBD1. This CDR3 is built from 17 residues. Germline assignment: CDR1 SGHRS and CDR2 YFSETQ. The trim removed 0 bases at V and 4 bases at J, leaving 7 bases unmatched.

This clone has a single count. The V call is TRBV27, the J call TRBJ1-5; D is perhaps TRBD1 (5 bases). V was trimmed by 5 bases and J by 7 bases, leaving 18 bases between them. Germline V gene data show CDR1 as MNHEY and CDR2 as SMNVEV (reference sequence). CDR3 length equals 15 residues. The CDR3 DNA is TGTGCCAGCAGTCCGACACCGGGGGGAGGCCAGCCCCAGCATTTT. It translates to CASSPTPGGGQPQHF.

The chain combines TRBV7-2 with TRBJ2-2; 14 bases agree with TRBD2. Germline V CDR1 and CDR2: SGHTA, FQGNSA. Trimming removed 1 base from V and 6 bases from J; junction bases left unmatched: 4. This CDR3 has 17 amino acids. The CDR3 nucleotides read TGTGCCAGCAGCTTAGGACTAGCGGGAGGGCCAGCCGGGGAGCTGTTTTTT. Translated: CASSLGLAGGPAGELFF.

The J gene is TRBJ1-1, the V gene TRBV27; D remains ambiguous. From germline, CDR1 is MNHEY and CDR2 SMNVEV (reference sequence). CDR3 length: 13 residues. Trimming stripped 6 bases from V and 5 bases from J, with 13 bases between. The DNA for the CDR3 is TGTGCCAGCAGACCGCGGGGAGGGACTGAAGCTTTCTTT. It specifies CASRPRGGTEAFF.

The gene calls are TRBV15 and TRBJ1-2; 8 bases are a match to TRBD1. The V segment lost 0 bases and the J segment 3 bases; nucleotides outside the gene matches: 9. Germline lookup yields CDR1 LNHNV and CDR2 YYDKDF (reference sequence). CDR3 length: 17 amino acids. This chain's CDR3 is CATSRDLIGQGDYGYTF. As DNA, the CDR3 is TGTGCCACCAGCAGAGATCTAATTGGACAGGGAGACTATGGCTACACCTTC.

This clone came up once. The chain has TRBV7-9 and TRBJ2-7; D might be TRBD2 (6 bases). V gave up 5 bases and J gave up 2 bases, with 16 bases separating them. The CDR3 totals 15 residues. From germline, CDR1 is SEHNR and CDR2 FQNEAQ (reference sequence). CDR3 amino acids: CASSHPGGLPYEQYF. The CDR3 DNA sequence: TGTGCCAGCAGCCACCCCGGAGGGCTACCCTACGAGCAGTACTTC.

The V call is TRBV7-9, the J call TRBJ2-3; 11 nucleotides agree with TRBD2. CDR3 length: 18 residues. The germline V gene has CDR1 SEHNR and CDR2 FQNEAQ (reference sequence). Trimming removed 5 bases from V and 6 bases from J; junction bases left unmatched: 16. CDR3 protein: CASSLQVGLAGGLDTQYF. Written as DNA, the CDR3 is TGTGCCAGCAGCCTCCAGGTTGGGCTAGCGGGAGGTTTGGATACGCAGTATTTT.

This chain links TRBV7-2 with TRBJ1-1; 7 bases map to TRBD1. The CDR3 is made up of 14 amino acids. CDR1 SGHTA and CDR2 FQGNSA come from the germline V gene. Losses at the gene ends were 5 bases for V and 1 base for J; bases not matched to a gene: 4. CDR3 residues: CASSRRDRNTEAFF. CDR3 coding DNA: TGTGCCAGCAGCCGCCGGGACAGGAACACTGAAGCTTTCTTT.

The rearrangement uses TRBV19 and TRBJ2-7; 12 nucleotides agree with TRBD1. The J segment lost 4 bases and the V segment lost 3 bases, leaving 7 bases of the junction unmatched. This CDR3 contains 16 residues. CDR1 is LNHDA, CDR2 SQIVND, per germline (reference sequence). The DNA for the CDR3 is TGTGCCAGTAGTATCATGATGGGACAGGGGGCTTACGAGCAGTACTTC. It specifies CASSIMMGQGAYEQYF.

V and J are TRBV13 and TRBJ2-3; weak D call: TRBD1 (5 bases). This CDR3 spans 15 amino acids. V gave up 2 bases and J gave up 3 bases, with 12 bases separating them. CDR1 and CDR2 from the germline V gene are PRHDT and FYEKMQ (reference sequence). The CDR3 loop is CASSLYGRETDTQYF. In nucleotides, the CDR3 is TGTGCCAGCAGCTTATACGGCAGGGAAACAGATACGCAGTATTTT.

V and J are TRBV19 and TRBJ2-1; the match to TRBD2 covers 9 bases. Germline CDR1 LNHDA, CDR2 SQIVND (reference sequence). Losses at the gene ends were 3 bases for V and 0 bases for J; bases not matched to a gene: 3. This CDR3 has 16 amino acids. As DNA, the CDR3 is TGTGCCAGTAGTATCAGCGGGGGGAGCTCCTACAATGAGCAGTTCTTC. As protein: CASSISGGSSYNEQFF.

J is TRBJ1-1 and V is TRBV11-3; the match to TRBD1 covers 7 bases. The junction had 5 bases not matched to a gene; V was cut back by 6 bases and J by 1 base. The CDR3 has 14 residues. CDR1 is SGHNT, CDR2 YENEEA, per germline. The CDR3 is CASRARTGNTEAFF. CDR3 DNA sequence: TGTGCCAGCAGGGCCAGGACAGGGAACACTGAAGCTTTCTTT.

The CDR3 loop is CASSQAGALNTEAFF. CDR3 DNA: TGTGCCAGCAGTCAAGCAGGGGCCCTCAACACTGAAGCTTTCTTT. The V gene is TRBV27, the J gene TRBJ1-1; D perhaps matches TRBD1 (6 bases). The V and J ends lost 5 bases and 2 bases respectively, with 15 bases between them. Per germline, CDR1 MNHEY and CDR2 SMNVEV (reference sequence). This CDR3 is 15 amino acids long.

This clone was observed once. The chain uses TRBV2 and TRBJ1-5; the D gene is possibly TRBD1 (5 bases). The ends were cut back, 5 bases at V and 4 bases at J, with 9 bases in the middle. Per the germline V gene, CDR1 is SNHLY and CDR2 is FYNNEI. The CDR3 length is 13 residues. CDR3 DNA sequence: TGTGCCAGCAGTCAGGGCGTGAATCAGCCCCAGCATTTT. This encodes CASSQGVNQPQHF.

The rearrangement links TRBV18 to TRBJ1-2; 7 positions agree with TRBD1. V lost 3 bases, J lost 4 bases, and 8 bases stayed unmatched. The CDR3 has 15 amino acids. Germline loops: CDR1 KGHSH, CDR2 LQKENI. As DNA, the CDR3 is TGTGCCAGCTCACCCTCGGGACAGCGAATCTATGGCTACACCTTC. This encodes CASSPSGQRIYGYTF.

The chain combines TRBV14 with TRBJ2-1, with D possibly matching TRBD1 (6 bases). The V gene's germline CDR1 is SGHDN and CDR2 FVKESK. The CDR3 runs to 16 residues. Trimming removed 0 bases from V and 4 bases from J, with 13 bases in between. The CDR3, as DNA: TGTGCCAGCAGCCAAGATCAGGGGATGGGTTACAATGAGCAGTTCTTC. This translates into CASSQDQGMGYNEQFF.

The chain has TRBV4-3 and TRBJ1-1; D is undetermined. Germline V gene data show CDR1 as LGHNA and CDR2 as YSLEER. V was shortened by 1 base and J by 1 base, with 13 bases between the two germline ends. This CDR3 region has 16 residues. The CDR3: CASSQAAGGKNTEAFF. Here the CDR3 DNA reads TGCGCCAGCAGCCAAGCGGCGGGAGGGAAGAACACTGAAGCTTTCTTT.

The chain links TRBV27 to TRBJ2-5; TRBD2 matches 8 bases. J gave up 2 bases and V 1 base, and 3 bases lay outside the gene matches. From germline, CDR1 is MNHEY and CDR2 SMNVEV (reference sequence). The CDR3 totals 15 residues. CDR3 DNA: TGTGCCAGCAGTTTATTCACTAGCGGACAAGAGACCCAGTACTTC. It encodes CASSLFTSGQETQYF.

The rearrangement joins TRBV11-3 to TRBJ2-2; no firm D call. This CDR3 comprises 13 residues. The V end lost 5 bases, the J end lost 3 bases, and 7 bases lay between the germline ends. Germline V gene lookup returns CDR1 SGHNT and CDR2 YENEEA. CDR3 coding DNA: TGTGCCAGCAGCGTCACAGACACCGGGGAGCTGTTTTTT. It is translated as CASSVTDTGELFF.

This chain links TRBV6-5 with TRBJ2-5; tentative D call: TRBD1 (5 bases). The V and J ends lost 5 bases and 4 bases respectively, with 17 bases between them. Germline lookup yields CDR1 MNHEY and CDR2 SVGAGI. The CDR3 consists of 15 residues. The CDR3 loop reads CASSMQGVSGETQYF. For the CDR3, the DNA is TGTGCCAGCAGTATGCAAGGGGTCTCGGGAGAGACCCAGTACTTC.

The chain employs TRBV5-8 and TRBJ2-7; D is uncertain. CDR1 is SGHTS, CDR2 YDEGEE, per germline. Trimming cost V 1 base and J 2 bases, with 7 bases left between them. This CDR3 spans 13 amino acids. The CDR3 DNA is TGTGCCAGCAGCTTGAAACAGACCTACGAGCAGTACGTC. It translates to CASSLKQTYEQYV.

The V and J genes are TRBV2 and TRBJ2-3; D unclear. Germline lookup yields CDR1 SNHLY and CDR2 FYNNEI. Trimming cost V 6 bases and J 5 bases, with 9 bases left between them. The CDR3 contains 12 residues. The CDR3 DNA sequence: TGTGCCAGCAGATACTCGCGAGATACGCAGTATTTT. Protein sequence: CASRYSRDTQYF.

This chain joins TRBV7-9 and TRBJ2-6; TRBD2 matches 7 bases. Germline loops: CDR1 SEHNR, CDR2 FQNEAQ (reference sequence). The length of the CDR3 is 13 residues. V shed 9 bases and J 3 bases; nucleotides not matched to a gene: 2. The DNA of the CDR3 is TGTGCCAGGGGAGGGGATGGGGCCAACGTCCTGACTTTC. The encoded protein is CARGGDGANVLTF.